This is a list of T cell receptor beta chains from one sample in a study of CXCR3-negative and CXCR3-positive naive CD8 T cells. From its re-call of the 5' RACE reads, TCRdb lists each CDR3 protein once, without DNA. This sample's clone table lists about 66,000 distinct CDR3 sequences. The sequenced sample consisted of naive CXCR3- CD8+ T cells from blood. These receptors were obtained from a human donor in good health. Some clones in this sample may be carry-over from other donors' samples. The CDR3 runs from the conserved cysteine through the conserved F or W.

v_gene: TRBV5-1; j_gene: TRBJ2-1; CDR3aa: CASSSGQGAHEQFF
v_gene: TRBV13; j_gene: TRBJ2-7; CDR3aa: CASSPAGWGEQYF
v_gene: TRBV24-1; j_gene: TRBJ2-1; CDR3aa: CATSGGPSHEQFF
v_gene: TRBV9; j_gene: TRBJ2-2; CDR3aa: CASKGGGSGELFF
v_gene: TRBV29-1; j_gene: TRBJ2-3; CDR3aa: CSVEDSAADTQYF
v_gene: TRBV29-1; j_gene: TRBJ2-7; CDR3aa: CSVELMTGDPYEQYF
v_gene: TRBV5-1; j_gene: TRBJ1-5; CDR3aa: CASSPGVVWVYGNQPQHF
v_gene: TRBV25-1; j_gene: TRBJ2-7; CDR3aa: CATSPLLAETYEQYF
v_gene: TRBV18; j_gene: TRBJ2-7; CDR3aa: CASSAGDEQYF
v_gene: TRBV5-6; j_gene: TRBJ2-1; CDR3aa: CASSRQGAGYNEQFF
v_gene: TRBV4-1; j_gene: TRBJ2-2; CDR3aa: CASSQDFSGAANTGELFF
v_gene: TRBV11-3; j_gene: TRBJ1-1; CDR3aa: CASSSRDRGMNTEAFF
v_gene: TRBV29-1; j_gene: TRBJ1-4; CDR3aa: CSVEGTGQGGLFF
v_gene: TRBV14; j_gene: TRBJ2-1; CDR3aa: CASSPLLASGEQFF
v_gene: TRBV20-1; j_gene: TRBJ1-1; CDR3aa: CSAAGVLTEAFF
v_gene: TRBV7-3; j_gene: TRBJ2-1; CDR3aa: CASSLTSAGNAYNEQFF
v_gene: TRBV19; j_gene: TRBJ2-7; CDR3aa: CASTPPGDSYEQYF
v_gene: TRBV24-1; j_gene: TRBJ2-1; CDR3aa: CATSVQGGNEQFF
v_gene: TRBV7-9; j_gene: TRBJ2-4; CDR3aa: CASSLAPTSAKNIQYF
v_gene: TRBV29-1; j_gene: TRBJ1-2; CDR3aa: CSVGGGLYSLSGYTF
v_gene: TRBV7-2; j_gene: TRBJ2-7; CDR3aa: CASSLKGGVYEQYF
v_gene: TRBV11-2; j_gene: TRBJ2-1; CDR3aa: CASSLPDREFF
v_gene: TRBV14; j_gene: TRBJ2-1; CDR3aa: CASSQDASWVSGLYNEQFF
v_gene: TRBV7-6; j_gene: TRBJ2-7; CDR3aa: CARSLSPQKNHEQYF
v_gene: TRBV11-2; j_gene: TRBJ2-3; CDR3aa: CASSLGGDTQYF
v_gene: TRBV25-1; j_gene: TRBJ2-7; CDR3aa: CASSESRTGGPYEQYF